This note documents a single TCR beta chain sequence. These data belong to a study of memory CD4+ T cells and cytomegalovirus serostatus. Study in general: Of the healthy Belgian adults, eight or nine were CMV seropositive and around 22 seronegative.

Generated by immunoSEQ multiplex PCR, the TCRdb table keeps only in-frame clones and is missing some. The data contain around 50,000 clones, around 80% of them singletons. The CDR3 has 14 amino acids. The V gene's germline CDR1 is SGHNT and CDR2 YENEEA. Trimming cost V 5 bases and J 2 bases, with 12 bases left between them. Single viable CD3+CD4+CD8-CD45RO+ cells were sorted as the memory CD4+ T cells. Donors' CMV status reflects serum IgG against pp150, pp28, p38, p52. Sequencing input: memory CD4+ T cells from blood. The rearrangement uses TRBV11-3 and TRBJ1-1; D unclear. The clonotype originates from an adult in good health and CMV-seronegative. CDR3 nucleotides: TGTGCCAGCAGCAAAGGATACGGAAACACTGAAGCTTTCTTT. Translating it yields CASSKGYGNTEAFF. Full variable domain (missing parts from reference TRBV11-3 and TRBJ1-1): EAGVVQSPRYKIIEKKQPVAFWCNPISGHNTLYWYLQNLGQGPELLIRYENEEAVDDSQLPKDRFSAERLKGVDSTLKIQPAELGDSAVYLCASSKGYGNTEAFFGQGTRLTVV.